This entry is about one TCR beta chain. The sample comes from a study of T cell responses to AZD1222 COVID-19 vaccine. This table comes from immunoSEQ multiplex PCR, and its TCRdb copy is limited to in-frame clones, with some not included. This sample has over 50,000 clones, with roughly 83% found just once. The CDR3 is 15 residues long. Germline V gene lookup returns CDR1 MNHEY and CDR2 SVGAGI. V was clipped by 2 bases and J by 5 bases, with 14 bases between them. The sample was peripheral blood, taken on day 0 of AZD1222 vaccination. This sequence joins TRBV6-5 and TRBJ2-3; maybe TRBD2 (6 bases). This TCR was sampled from an adult in good health. CDR3 protein: CASSYSPGAIDTQYF. In nucleotides, the CDR3 is TGTGCCAGCAGTTACAGTCCGGGAGCGATAGATACGCAGTATTTT.